Each of the 10 T cell receptor beta chains below was sequenced from the same sample in a study of T cell responses to AZD1222 COVID-19 vaccine. The protocol was immunoSEQ multiplex PCR, while the TCRdb copy is restricted to in-frame clones and leaves out a portion. The table shows 150,000 to 200,000 clones, with over 70% occurring only once. Material: peripheral blood, obtained on day 0 of MenACWY control vaccination. These receptors originate from an adult in good health.

The V and J genes are TRBV25-1 and TRBJ1-3; perhaps TRBD1 as D (5 bases). Between the trimmed V and J ends, which lost 1 base and 9 bases, there was a span of 10 bases. Germline CDR1 reads MGHDK; CDR2 reads SYGVNS. The CDR3 has 13 residues. DNA of the CDR3: TGTGCCAGCAGTGAATTTCGGGGCCTCACCATATATTTT. This gives the protein CASSEFRGLTIYF.

The chain recombines TRBV3-1 (or the pseudogene TRBV3-2) with TRBJ1-2; D might be TRBD1 (6 bases). Trimming pared 0 bases from V and 1 base from J, leaving 12 bases between. Germline CDR1 LGHDT, CDR2 YNNKEL (reference sequence). The CDR3 extends over 16 amino acids. The CDR3 region is CASSQDPRGGNYGYTF. The CDR3 DNA is TGTGCCAGCAGCCAAGATCCCAGGGGCGGTAACTATGGCTACACCTTC.

The chain recombines TRBV18 with TRBJ1-3; the match to TRBD1 covers 7 bases. Germline CDR1 and CDR2: KGHSH and LQKENI. CDR3 size: 17 residues. After removal of 1 base from V and 2 bases from J, the junction contained 8 bases not matched to a gene. The chain's CDR3 is CASSPRQGGRTGNTIYF. The CDR3 DNA follows: TGTGCCAGCTCACCACGACAGGGCGGACGAACTGGAAACACCATATATTTT.

This chain links TRBV3-1 (or the pseudogene TRBV3-2) with TRBJ2-3; D remains ambiguous. This CDR3 region has 16 residues. Germline CDR1 and CDR2: LGHDT and YNNKEL (reference sequence). V was shortened by 0 bases and J by 4 bases, with 14 bases between the two germline ends. The DNA of the CDR3 is TGTGCCAGCAGCCAAGATTTGACTGCAGTCCCAGATACGCAGTATTTT. It is translated as CASSQDLTAVPDTQYF.

This sequence joins TRBV6-5 and TRBJ1-1, with D uncertain. Looked up from germline, CDR1 is MNHEY and CDR2 is SVGAGI. This CDR3 has 14 residues. The ends were cut back, 3 bases at V and 5 bases at J, with 13 bases in the middle. The CDR3 bases are TGTGCCAGCAGTTATAACGGGGTTGATACTGAAGCTTTCTTT. This encodes CASSYNGVDTEAFF.

This chain links TRBV11-2 with TRBJ2-3; 8 nucleotides line up with TRBD2. From germline, CDR1 is SGHAT and CDR2 FQNNGV. This CDR3 spans 15 amino acids. The V segment lost 5 bases and the J segment 2 bases; nucleotides outside the gene matches: 6. The chain's CDR3 is CASSGASGYTDTQYF. The CDR3 DNA reads TGTGCCAGCAGCGGGGCTAGCGGGTACACAGATACGCAGTATTTT.

This chain uses TRBV11-2 with TRBJ2-7, with unresolved D. This CDR3 is built from 12 residues. The germline CDR1 and CDR2 sequences are SGHAT and FQNNGV. The V and J ends lost 5 bases and 0 bases respectively, with 5 bases between them. The CDR3 region has the DNA TGTGCCAGCAGCGAGTACTCCTACGAGCAGTACTTC. Translated: CASSEYSYEQYF.

CDR3 in DNA: TGTGCCAGCAGCTCGTTAGCGGGAGAAGGTCGAGAGACCCAGTACTTC. Protein sequence: CASSSLAGEGRETQYF. The V call is TRBV7-3, the J call TRBJ2-5; 9 nucleotides line up with TRBD2. The CDR3 covers 16 residues. Germline CDR1 and CDR2: SGHTA and FQGTGA. The ends lost 4 bases at V and 4 bases at J; junction bases unmatched: 10.

The sample holds one count of this clone. J is TRBJ1-1 and V is TRBV30; D is unresolved. V dropped 3 bases and J dropped 6 bases, with 8 bases sitting between them. There are 11 residues in the CDR3. The germline CDR1 and CDR2 sequences are GTSNPN and SVGIG (reference sequence). Here the CDR3 reads CAWSSNAEAFF. Here the CDR3 DNA reads TGTGCCTGGAGCTCCAACGCTGAAGCTTTCTTT.

This clone was seen a few times. The chain is built from TRBV9 and TRBJ1-2; 7 bases map to TRBD1. CDR1 and CDR2 from the germline V gene are SGDLS and YYNGEE. This CDR3 comprises 17 residues. The V gene end was trimmed by 0 bases and the J gene end by 4 bases; junction bases not matched to a gene: 12. The CDR3 nucleotides are TGTGCCAGCAGCGTAGGTCCAGGGGGGGCTGTCAGCTATGGCTACACCTTC. Translating it yields CASSVGPGGAVSYGYTF.